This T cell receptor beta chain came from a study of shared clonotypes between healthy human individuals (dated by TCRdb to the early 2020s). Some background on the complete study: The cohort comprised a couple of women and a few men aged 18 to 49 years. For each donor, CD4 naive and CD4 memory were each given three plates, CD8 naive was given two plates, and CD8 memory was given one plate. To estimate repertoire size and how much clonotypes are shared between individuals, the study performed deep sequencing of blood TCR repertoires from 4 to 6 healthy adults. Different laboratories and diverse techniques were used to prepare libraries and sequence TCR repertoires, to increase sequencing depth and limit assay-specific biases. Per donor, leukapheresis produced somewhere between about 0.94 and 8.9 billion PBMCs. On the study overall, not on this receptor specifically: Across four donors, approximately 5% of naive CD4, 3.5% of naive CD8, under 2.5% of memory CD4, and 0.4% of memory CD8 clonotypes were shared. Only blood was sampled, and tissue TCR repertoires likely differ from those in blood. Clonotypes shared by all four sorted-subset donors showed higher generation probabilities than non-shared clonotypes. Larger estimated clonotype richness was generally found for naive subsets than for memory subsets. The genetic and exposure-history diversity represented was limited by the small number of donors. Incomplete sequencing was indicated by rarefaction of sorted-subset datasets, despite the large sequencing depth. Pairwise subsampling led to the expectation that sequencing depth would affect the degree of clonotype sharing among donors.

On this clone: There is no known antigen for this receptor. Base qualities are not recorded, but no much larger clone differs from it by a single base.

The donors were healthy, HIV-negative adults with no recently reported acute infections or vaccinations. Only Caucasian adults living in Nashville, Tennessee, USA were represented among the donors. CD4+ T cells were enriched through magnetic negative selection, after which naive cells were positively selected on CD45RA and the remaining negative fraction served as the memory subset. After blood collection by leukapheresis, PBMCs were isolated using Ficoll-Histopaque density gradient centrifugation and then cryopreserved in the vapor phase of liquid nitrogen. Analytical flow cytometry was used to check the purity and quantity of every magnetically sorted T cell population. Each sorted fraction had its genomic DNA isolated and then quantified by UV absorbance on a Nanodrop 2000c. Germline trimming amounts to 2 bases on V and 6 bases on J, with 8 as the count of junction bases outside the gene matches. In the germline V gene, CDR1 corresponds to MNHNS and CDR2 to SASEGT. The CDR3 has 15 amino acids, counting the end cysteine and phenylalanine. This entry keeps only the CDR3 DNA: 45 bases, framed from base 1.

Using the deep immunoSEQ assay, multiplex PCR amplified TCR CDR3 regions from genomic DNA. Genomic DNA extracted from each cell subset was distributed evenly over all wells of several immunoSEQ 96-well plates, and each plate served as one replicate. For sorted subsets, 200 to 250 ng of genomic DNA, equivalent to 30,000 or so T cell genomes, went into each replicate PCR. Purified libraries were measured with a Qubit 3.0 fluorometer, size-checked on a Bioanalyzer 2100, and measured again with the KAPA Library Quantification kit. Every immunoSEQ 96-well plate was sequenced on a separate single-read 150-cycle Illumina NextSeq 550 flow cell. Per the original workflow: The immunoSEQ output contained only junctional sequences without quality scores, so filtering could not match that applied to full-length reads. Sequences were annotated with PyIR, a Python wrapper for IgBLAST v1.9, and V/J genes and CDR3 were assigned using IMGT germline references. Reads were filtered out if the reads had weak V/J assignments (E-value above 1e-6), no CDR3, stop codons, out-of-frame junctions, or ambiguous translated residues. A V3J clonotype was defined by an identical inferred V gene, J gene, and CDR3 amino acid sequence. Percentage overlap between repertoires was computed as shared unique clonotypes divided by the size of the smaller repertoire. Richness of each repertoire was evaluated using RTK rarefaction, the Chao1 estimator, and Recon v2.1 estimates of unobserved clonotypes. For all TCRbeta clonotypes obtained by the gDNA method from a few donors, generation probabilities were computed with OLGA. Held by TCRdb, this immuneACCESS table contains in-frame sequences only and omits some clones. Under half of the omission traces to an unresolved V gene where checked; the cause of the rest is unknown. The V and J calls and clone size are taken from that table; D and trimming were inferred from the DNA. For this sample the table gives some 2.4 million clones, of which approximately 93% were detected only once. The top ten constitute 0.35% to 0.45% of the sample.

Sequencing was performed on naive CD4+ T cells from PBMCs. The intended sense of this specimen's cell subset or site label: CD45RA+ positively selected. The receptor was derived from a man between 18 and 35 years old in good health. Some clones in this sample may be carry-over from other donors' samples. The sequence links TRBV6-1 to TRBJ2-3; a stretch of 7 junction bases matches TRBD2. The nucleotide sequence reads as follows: TGTGCCAGCAGTGAACTAGCGGAGACCTGGGATACGCAGTATTTT. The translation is CASSELAETWDTQYF.